Listed here is a single T cell receptor beta chain. These data are taken from a study of blood T cell repertoires in COVID-19. Study information: Samples came from the United States, Italy and Spain, spanning acute and convalescent COVID-19.

Germline values: CDR1 MDHEN, CDR2 SYDVKM. Trimming took 5 bases from V and 1 from J, leaving 14 bases between them. The CDR3 loop spans 15 amino acids. Repertoires were generated with immunoSEQ multiplex PCR, while TCRdb's copy carries only in-frame clones and drops some. The data show roughly 400,000 clones, around nine tenths seen once. Sequencing used PBMCs or T cells enriched from blood (not recorded which). The chain employs TRBV28 and TRBJ1-1, with a possible D match to TRBD1 (6 bases). The origin of this receptor is a woman under 30 who had been exposed to COVID-19. The DNA of the CDR3 is TGTGCCAGCAGTCCAATGGCCAGGGGGAACACTGAAGCTTTCTTT. Its protein is CASSPMARGNTEAFF.